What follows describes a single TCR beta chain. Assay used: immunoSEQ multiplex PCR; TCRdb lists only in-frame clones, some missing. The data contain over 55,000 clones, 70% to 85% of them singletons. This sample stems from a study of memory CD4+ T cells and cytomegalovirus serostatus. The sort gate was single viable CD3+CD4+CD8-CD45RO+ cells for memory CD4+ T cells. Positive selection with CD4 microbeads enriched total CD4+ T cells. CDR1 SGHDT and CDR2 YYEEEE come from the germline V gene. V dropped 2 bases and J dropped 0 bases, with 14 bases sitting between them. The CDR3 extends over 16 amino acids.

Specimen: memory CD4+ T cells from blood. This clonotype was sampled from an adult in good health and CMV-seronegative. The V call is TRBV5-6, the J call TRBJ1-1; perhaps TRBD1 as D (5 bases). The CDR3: CASSFFGTSMNTEAFF. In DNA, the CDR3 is TGTGCCAGCAGCTTCTTCGGGACCTCCATGAACACTGAAGCTTTCTTT.